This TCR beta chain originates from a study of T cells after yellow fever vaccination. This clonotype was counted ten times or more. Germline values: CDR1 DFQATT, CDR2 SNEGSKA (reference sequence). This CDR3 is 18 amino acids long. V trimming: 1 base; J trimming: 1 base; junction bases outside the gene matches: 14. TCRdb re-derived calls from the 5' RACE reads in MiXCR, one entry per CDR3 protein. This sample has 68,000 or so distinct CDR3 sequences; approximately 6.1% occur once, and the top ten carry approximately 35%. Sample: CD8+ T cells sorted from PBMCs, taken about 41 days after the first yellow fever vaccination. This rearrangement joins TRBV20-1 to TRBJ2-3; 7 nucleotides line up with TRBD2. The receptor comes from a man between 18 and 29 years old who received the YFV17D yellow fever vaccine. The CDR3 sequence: CSARARRLADLCTDTQYF. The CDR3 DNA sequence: TGCAGTGCTAGAGCCCGCCGACTAGCCGACCTCTGCACAGATACGCAGTATTTT.